The source of this T cell receptor beta chain is a study of cytomegalovirus exposure and HLA in healthy donors. It was healthy bone marrow donors who served as donors. The CDR3 is made up of 15 amino acids. The V end lost 8 bases, the J end lost 6 bases, and 22 bases lay between the germline ends. Germline V CDR1 and CDR2: LNHDA, SQIVND (reference sequence). Primers: 60 Vbeta forward and 13 Jbeta reverse. Method: immunoSEQ multiplex PCR; TCRdb's copy keeps in-frame clones and lacks some. The sample lists tens of thousands of clones, around 72% occurring once. The receptor's source is a woman aged 30 to 39 in good health and CMV-seropositive. The chain employs TRBV19 and TRBJ1-2; D unresolved. Source material: PBMCs. CDR3 protein: CASRTQLETFHGYTF. CDR3 DNA sequence: TGTGCCAGTCGCACCCAACTTGAAACCTTCCATGGCTACACCTTC.